The 11 T cell receptor beta chains in this list originate from one sample, sequenced in a study of T cell clonotyping in hematopoietic cell transplantation. This table comes from immunoSEQ multiplex PCR, and its TCRdb copy is limited to in-frame clones, with some not included. The sample lists fewer than 5,000 clones; 19% were seen once. Sequenced here: PBMCs, sampled 180 days after allogeneic stem cell transplant. These TCRs come from a young adult male patient who had an allogeneic stem cell transplant, so the T cells may come from the graft donor. Some clones in this sample may be carry-over from other donors' samples.

The chain joins TRBV30 to TRBJ1-6, with D unresolved. Trimming took 4 bases from V and 10 from J, leaving 14 bases between them. The CDR3 extends over 13 amino acids. Germline CDR1 and CDR2: GTSNPN and SVGIG (reference sequence). For the CDR3, the DNA is TGTGCCTGGATGGAAGGAAATGACTCACCCCTCCACTTT. It translates to CAWMEGNDSPLHF.

V is TRBV30 and J is TRBJ2-5, with a possible D match to TRBD2 (6 bases). The ends were cut back, 0 bases at V and 5 bases at J, with 13 bases in the middle. CDR3 length equals 14 residues. Germline CDR1 and CDR2: GTSNPN and SVGIG (reference sequence). The DNA for the CDR3 is TGTGCCTGGAGTGTACTAGCCGGTGGCGAGACCCAGTACTTC. It specifies CAWSVLAGGETQYF. Complete variable domain (other parts from reference TRBV30 and TRBJ2-5): SQTIHQWPATLVQPVGSPLSLECTVEGTSNPNLYWYRQAAGRGLQLLFYSVGIGQISSEVPQNLSASRPQDRQFILSSKKLLLSDSGFYLCAWSVLAGGETQYFGPGTRLLVL.

A few counts support this clone. The V gene is TRBV30, the J gene TRBJ2-1; unclear D gene. The CDR3 extends over 14 amino acids. V dropped 0 bases and J dropped 4 bases, with 10 bases sitting between them. Germline-derived CDR1 and CDR2 are GTSNPN and SVGIG (reference sequence). The CDR3 DNA reads as TGTGCCTGGAGTGTCGGTCGGGTGTACAATGAGCAGTTCTTC. Translating gives CAWSVGRVYNEQFF.

The chain links TRBV20-1 to TRBJ1-2; a possible D gene is TRBD1 (6 bases). V lost 7 bases to trimming and J lost 2 bases, with 8 bases between them. Germline V gives CDR1 DFQATT, CDR2 SNEGSKA (reference sequence). This CDR3 has 11 residues. The CDR3 sequence: CSGDTNYGYTF. As DNA, the CDR3 is TGCAGTGGGGACACGAACTATGGCTACACCTTC.

The chain uses TRBV30 and TRBJ2-7; TRBD2 agrees at 8 bases. The V gene end was trimmed by 2 bases and the J gene end by 3 bases; junction bases not matched to a gene: 3. CDR1 GTSNPN and CDR2 SVGIG come from the germline V gene (reference sequence). CDR3 length: 13 residues. Here the CDR3 DNA reads TGTGCCTGGAGTCCCGGGGGGGGCTACGAGCAGTACTTC. Amino acids: CAWSPGGGYEQYF.

By its share, this clone is large. The chain combines TRBV9 with TRBJ1-4; perhaps TRBD1 as D (5 bases). V was clipped by 0 bases and J by 8 bases, with 14 bases between them. There are 15 residues in the CDR3. Germline CDR1 is SGDLS and CDR2 is YYNGEE. The CDR3 sequence: CASSVDGARREKLFF. The CDR3 nucleotides read TGTGCCAGCAGCGTAGACGGGGCGCGGAGGGAAAAACTGTTTTTT.

This clone was recorded a few times. This chain uses TRBV30 with TRBJ1-1, with 9 bases fitting TRBD1. Germline V gene data show CDR1 as GTSNPN and CDR2 as SVGIG (reference sequence). This CDR3 has 14 residues. J gave up 0 bases and V 3 bases, and 2 bases lay outside the gene matches. The CDR3 reads CAWRGDRVNTEAFF. The CDR3 bases are TGTGCCTGGAGAGGGGACAGGGTGAACACTGAAGCTTTCTTT. Variable domain in full (rest from reference TRBV30 and TRBJ1-1): SQTIHQWPATLVQPVGSPLSLECTVEGTSNPNLYWYRQAAGRGLQLLFYSVGIGQISSEVPQNLSASRPQDRQFILSSKKLLLSDSGFYLCAWRGDRVNTEAFFGQGTRLTVV.

This chain links TRBV30 with TRBJ1-5, with no clear D. Trimming pared 3 bases from V and 0 bases from J, leaving 9 bases between. CDR1 and CDR2 from the germline V gene are GTSNPN and SVGIG (reference sequence). The CDR3 totals 14 residues. CDR3 sequence reads: CAWRKGLSNQPQHF. For the CDR3, the DNA is TGTGCCTGGAGGAAAGGGCTTAGCAATCAGCCCCAGCATTTT.

This clone has just a few counts. J is TRBJ2-2 and V is TRBV30; D call uncertain. V was clipped by 4 bases and J by 6 bases, with 9 bases between them. This CDR3 has 12 residues. Germline CDR1 is GTSNPN and CDR2 is SVGIG (reference sequence). Here the CDR3 reads CAWTTVAGELFF. Written as DNA, the CDR3 is TGTGCCTGGACTACTGTAGCCGGGGAGCTGTTTTTT.

The rearrangement joins TRBV30 to TRBJ1-2; tentative D call: TRBD1 (6 bases). CDR3 length: 12 residues. Trimming removed 2 bases at V and 5 bases at J, with 9 bases between. Germline-derived CDR1 and CDR2 are GTSNPN and SVGIG (reference sequence). In nucleotides, the CDR3 is TGTGCCTGGAGTACAGGGCGGTATGGCTACACCTTC. It codes for CAWSTGRYGYTF.

This clone has a handful of counts. V gene TRBV14 combines with J gene TRBJ1-1; tentative D call: TRBD1 (6 bases). Per the germline V gene, CDR1 is SGHDN and CDR2 is FVKESK. Trimming removed 4 bases at V and 6 bases at J, with 18 bases between. This CDR3 has 15 amino acids. The CDR3 is CASSLGQTGWSEAFF. The CDR3 DNA reads TGTGCCAGCAGCCTGGGACAAACCGGCTGGTCTGAAGCTTTCTTT.